Detailed here is one T cell receptor beta chain. This sample is part of a study of blood T cell repertoires in COVID-19. Study background: In each case, the material was cDNA or gDNA derived from T cells, B-cell-depleted T cells, or PBMCs.

The authors' processing: Amplification of reference gene primers was used by the study to estimate nucleated cell counts. TCRdb's table, derived via immunoSEQ multiplex PCR, lists solely in-frame clones and lacks some. For V, J and clone size, that table is used; D and trimming come from the DNA. The top ten hold roughly 4% of the sample, which has about 250,000 clones, around 85% seen once. Those enrolled, adults aged 18 to 89 years, came from roughly 23 US areas. Either two negative PCRs, clearance, or symptom resolution qualified Cohort 3 donors as recovered. The length of the CDR3 is 15 residues. CDR1 is SEHNR, CDR2 FQNEAQ, per germline (reference sequence). Between the trimmed V and J ends, which lost 1 base and 0 bases, there was a span of 7 bases.

The chain recombines TRBV7-9 with TRBJ2-1; D not certain. This TCR was sampled from a woman under 40 who had recovered from COVID-19. Material: PBMCs or T cells enriched from blood (not recorded which). CDR3 loop: CASSLEAISYNEQFF. CDR3 DNA sequence: TGTGCCAGCAGCTTAGAAGCAATCTCCTACAATGAGCAGTTCTTC.